This T cell receptor beta chain was identified during a study of molecular identifiers for immune sequencing clone quantification. The CDR3 length is 13 residues. V lost 1 base and J 3 bases, leaving 6 bases between the germline ends. Looked up from germline, CDR1 is SEHNR and CDR2 is FQNEAQ (reference sequence). Naive CD8 library inputs spanned roughly 17,000 to 1,100,000 sorted cells and 10%, 30% or 50% RNA. This clonotype was seen ten or more times. Its antigen is still unknown. One entry per CDR3 protein, called by TCRdb with MiXCR from the PCR reads. Of about 640,000 distinct CDR3 sequences in the sample, just under 20% were seen once. Whole-study findings and limits: Over 99% of effector molecules, but under 1% in naive cells, were held by clones with more than 20 RNA copies.

The specimen sequenced was naive CD8+ T cells from blood, with Jurkat cell RNA spiked in. Indicated subset: FACS-sorted CD8+CD4-CCR7+CD45RA+ naive T cells. The TCR originated in a human donor in good health. Some libraries in this study had Jurkat cell RNA spiked in. The chain combines TRBV7-9 with TRBJ1-2; D is undetermined. In DNA, the CDR3 is TGTGCCAGCAGCTTAGTCAGTTACTATGGCTACACCTTC. Protein: CASSLVSYYGYTF.